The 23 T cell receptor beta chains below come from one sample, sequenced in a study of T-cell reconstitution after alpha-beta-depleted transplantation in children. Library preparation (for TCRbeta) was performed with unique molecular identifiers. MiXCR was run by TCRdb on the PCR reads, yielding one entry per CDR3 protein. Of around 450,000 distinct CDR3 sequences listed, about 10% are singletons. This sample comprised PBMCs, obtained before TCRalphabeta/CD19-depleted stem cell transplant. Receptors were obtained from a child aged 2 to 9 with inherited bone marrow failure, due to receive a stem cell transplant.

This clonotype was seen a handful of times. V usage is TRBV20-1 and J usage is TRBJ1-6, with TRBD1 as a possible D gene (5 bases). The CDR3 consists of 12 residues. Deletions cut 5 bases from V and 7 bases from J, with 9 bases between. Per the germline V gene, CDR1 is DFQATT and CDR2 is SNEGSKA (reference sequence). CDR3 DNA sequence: TGCAGTGCTGCAGGGAACAATTCACCCCTCCACTTT. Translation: CSAAGNNSPLHF.

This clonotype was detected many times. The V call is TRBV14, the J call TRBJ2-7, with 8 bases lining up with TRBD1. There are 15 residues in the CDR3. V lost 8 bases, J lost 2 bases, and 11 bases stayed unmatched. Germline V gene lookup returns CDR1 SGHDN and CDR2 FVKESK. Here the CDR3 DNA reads TGTGCCAGCGCGAGTAGACAGGGGAACCCCTACGAGCAGTACTTC. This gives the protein CASASRQGNPYEQYF.

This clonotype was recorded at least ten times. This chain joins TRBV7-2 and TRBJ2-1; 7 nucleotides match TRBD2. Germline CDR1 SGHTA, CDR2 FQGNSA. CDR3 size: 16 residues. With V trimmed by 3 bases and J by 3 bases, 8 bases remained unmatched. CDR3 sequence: CASSLAGAPVYNEQFF. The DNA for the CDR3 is TGTGCCAGCAGCTTGGCGGGAGCCCCCGTCTACAATGAGCAGTTCTTC.

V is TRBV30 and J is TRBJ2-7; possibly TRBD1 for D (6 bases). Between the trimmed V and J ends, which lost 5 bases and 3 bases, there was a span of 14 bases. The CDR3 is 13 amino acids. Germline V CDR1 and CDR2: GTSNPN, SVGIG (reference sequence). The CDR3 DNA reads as TGTGCCTGGCAGAAGGGACATTTCTACGAGCAGTACTTC. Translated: CAWQKGHFYEQYF.

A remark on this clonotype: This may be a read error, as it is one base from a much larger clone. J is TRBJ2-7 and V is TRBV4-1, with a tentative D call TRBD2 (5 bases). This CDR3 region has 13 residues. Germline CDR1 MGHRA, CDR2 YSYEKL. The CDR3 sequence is CASSLRMTNDQYF. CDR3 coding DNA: TGCGCCAGCAGCCTACGTATGACTAACGACCAGTACTTC.

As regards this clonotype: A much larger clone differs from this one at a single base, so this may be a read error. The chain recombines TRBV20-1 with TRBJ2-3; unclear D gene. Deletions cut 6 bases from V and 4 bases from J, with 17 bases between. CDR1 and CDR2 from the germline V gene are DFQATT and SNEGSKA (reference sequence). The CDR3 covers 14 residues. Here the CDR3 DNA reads TGCAGTGCCGAGGTGATAGCCCCGCCAGATACGCAGTATTTT. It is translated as CSAEVIAPPDTQYF.

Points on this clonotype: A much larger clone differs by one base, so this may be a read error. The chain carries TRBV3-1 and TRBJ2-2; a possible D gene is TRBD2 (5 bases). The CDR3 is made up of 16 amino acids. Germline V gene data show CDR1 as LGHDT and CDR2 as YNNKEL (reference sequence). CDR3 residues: CASSQGYGMNTGEPFF. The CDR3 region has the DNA TGTGCCAGCAGCCAAGGGTACGGGATGAACACCGGGGAGCCGTTTTTT.

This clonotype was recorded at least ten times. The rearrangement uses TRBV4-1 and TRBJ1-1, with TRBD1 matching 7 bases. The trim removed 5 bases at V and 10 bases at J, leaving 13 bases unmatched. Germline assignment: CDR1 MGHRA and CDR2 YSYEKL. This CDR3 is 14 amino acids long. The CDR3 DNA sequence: TGCGCCAGCAGCACCACGAACCGGGACAGCCCAGCTTTCTTT. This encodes CASSTTNRDSPAFF.

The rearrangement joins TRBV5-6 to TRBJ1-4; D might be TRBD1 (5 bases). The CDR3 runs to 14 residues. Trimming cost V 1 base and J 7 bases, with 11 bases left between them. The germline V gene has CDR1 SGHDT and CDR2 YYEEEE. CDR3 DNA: TGTGCCAGCAGCTTGTCGGCAGGGATTGAAAAACTGTTTTTT. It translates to CASSLSAGIEKLFF.

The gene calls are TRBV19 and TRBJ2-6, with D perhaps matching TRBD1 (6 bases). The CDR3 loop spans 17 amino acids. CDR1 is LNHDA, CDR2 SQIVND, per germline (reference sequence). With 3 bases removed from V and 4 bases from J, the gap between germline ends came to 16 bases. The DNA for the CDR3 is TGTGCCAGTAGTATTACGGGACAATCCGGGGGGGCCAACGTCCTGACTTTC. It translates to CASSITGQSGGANVLTF.

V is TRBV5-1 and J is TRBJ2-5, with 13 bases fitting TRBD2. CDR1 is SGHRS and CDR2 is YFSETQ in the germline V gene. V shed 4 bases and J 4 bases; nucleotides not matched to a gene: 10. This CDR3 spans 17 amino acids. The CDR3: CASSLPGLAGYSETQYF. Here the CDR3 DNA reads TGCGCCAGCAGCCTCCCGGGACTAGCGGGATATTCAGAGACCCAGTACTTC.

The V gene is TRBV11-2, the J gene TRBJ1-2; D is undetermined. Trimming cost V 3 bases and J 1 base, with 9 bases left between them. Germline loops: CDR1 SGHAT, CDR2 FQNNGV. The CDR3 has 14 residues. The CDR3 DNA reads TGTGCCAGCAGCTTTGGACGGAATAACTATGGCTACACCTTC. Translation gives CASSFGRNNYGYTF.

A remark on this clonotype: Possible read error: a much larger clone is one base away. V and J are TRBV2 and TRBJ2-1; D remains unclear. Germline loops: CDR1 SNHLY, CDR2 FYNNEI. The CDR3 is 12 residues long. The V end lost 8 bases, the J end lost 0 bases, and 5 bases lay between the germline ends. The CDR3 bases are TGTGCCAGCGGTAGCTCCTACAATGAGCAGTTCTTC. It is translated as CASGSSYNEQFF. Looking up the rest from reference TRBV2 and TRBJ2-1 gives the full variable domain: EPEVTQTPSHQVTQMGQEVILRCVPISNHLYFYWYRQILGQKVEFLVSFYNNEISEKSEIFDDQFSVERPDGSNFTLKIRSTKLEDSAMYFCASGSSYNEQFFGPGTRLTVL.

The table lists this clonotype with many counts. Here the CDR3 DNA reads TGTGCCAGCAGCTTAGATCTTGGGGCAGGGAACACCGGGGAGCTGTTTTTT. Its protein product is CASSLDLGAGNTGELFF. The chain uses TRBV11-2 and TRBJ2-2, with a possible D match to TRBD1 (5 bases). The germline V gene encodes CDR1 SGHAT and CDR2 FQNNGV. V lost 0 bases and J lost 1, with 12 bases in between. CDR3 size: 17 residues. Based on the CDR3 plus reference TRBV11-2 and TRBJ2-2, the full variable domain is EAGVAQSPRYKIIEKRQSVAFWCNPISGHATLYWYQQILGQGPKLLIQFQNNGVVDDSQLPKDRFSAERLKGVDSTLKIQPAKLEDSAVYLCASSLDLGAGNTGELFFGEGSRLTVL.

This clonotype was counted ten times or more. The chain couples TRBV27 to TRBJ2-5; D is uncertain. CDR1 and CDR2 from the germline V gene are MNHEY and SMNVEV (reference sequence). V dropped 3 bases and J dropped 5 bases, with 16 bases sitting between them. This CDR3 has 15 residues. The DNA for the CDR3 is TGTGCCAGCAGTTTCTCCTCGCTTTCACGGGAGACCCAGTACTTC. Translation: CASSFSSLSRETQYF.

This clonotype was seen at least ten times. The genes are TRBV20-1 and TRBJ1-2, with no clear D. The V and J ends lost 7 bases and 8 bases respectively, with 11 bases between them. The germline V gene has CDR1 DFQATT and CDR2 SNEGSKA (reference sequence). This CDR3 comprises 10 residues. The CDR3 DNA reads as TGCAGTGGACCGGCGGGAGGCTACACCTTC. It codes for CSGPAGGYTF.

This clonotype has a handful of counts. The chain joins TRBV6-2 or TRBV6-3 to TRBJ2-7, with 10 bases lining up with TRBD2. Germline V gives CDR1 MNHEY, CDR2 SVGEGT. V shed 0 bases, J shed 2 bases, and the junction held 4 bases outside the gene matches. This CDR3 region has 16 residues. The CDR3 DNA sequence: TGTGCCAGCAGTTACTCGAGGACTAGCGGTCCCTACGAGCAGTACTTC. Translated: CASSYSRTSGPYEQYF.

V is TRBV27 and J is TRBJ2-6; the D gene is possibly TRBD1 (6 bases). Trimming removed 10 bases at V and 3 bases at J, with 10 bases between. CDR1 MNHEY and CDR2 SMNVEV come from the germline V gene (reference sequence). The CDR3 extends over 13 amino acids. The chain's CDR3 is CAKTGSGANVLTF. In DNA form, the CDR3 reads TGTGCCAAAACAGGGAGTGGGGCCAACGTCCTGACTTTC.

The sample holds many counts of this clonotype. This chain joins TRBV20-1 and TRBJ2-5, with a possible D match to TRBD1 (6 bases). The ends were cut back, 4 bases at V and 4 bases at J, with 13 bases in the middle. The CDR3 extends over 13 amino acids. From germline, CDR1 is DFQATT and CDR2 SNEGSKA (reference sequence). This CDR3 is CSATRRGLETQYF. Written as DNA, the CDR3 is TGCAGTGCTACCCGTAGGGGGTTAGAGACCCAGTACTTC.

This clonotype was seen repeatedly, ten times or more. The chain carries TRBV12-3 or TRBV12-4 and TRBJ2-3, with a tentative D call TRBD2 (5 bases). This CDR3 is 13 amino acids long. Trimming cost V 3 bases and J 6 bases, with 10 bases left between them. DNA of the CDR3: TGTGCCAGCAGTTTTTTGCGGAGGGATACGCAGTATTTT. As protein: CASSFLRRDTQYF.

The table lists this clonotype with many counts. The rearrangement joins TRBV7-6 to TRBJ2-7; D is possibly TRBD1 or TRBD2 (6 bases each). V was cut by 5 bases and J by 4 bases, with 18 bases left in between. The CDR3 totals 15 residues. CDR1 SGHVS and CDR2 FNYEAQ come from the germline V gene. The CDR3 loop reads CASSPGFGGPYEQYF. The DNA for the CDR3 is TGTGCCAGCAGCCCTGGTTTTGGGGGGCCGTACGAGCAGTACTTC.

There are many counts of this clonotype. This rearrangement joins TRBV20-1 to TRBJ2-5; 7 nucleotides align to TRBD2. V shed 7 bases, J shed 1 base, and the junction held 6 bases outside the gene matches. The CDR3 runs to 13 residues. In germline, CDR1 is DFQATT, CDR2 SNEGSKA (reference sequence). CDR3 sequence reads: CSVRRETQETQYF. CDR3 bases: TGCAGTGTCCGGCGGGAGACCCAAGAGACCCAGTACTTC.

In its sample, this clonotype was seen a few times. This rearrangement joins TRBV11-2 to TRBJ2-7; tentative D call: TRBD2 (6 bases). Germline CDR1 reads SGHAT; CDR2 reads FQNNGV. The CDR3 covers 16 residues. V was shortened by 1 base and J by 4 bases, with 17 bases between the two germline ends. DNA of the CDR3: TGTGCCAGCAGCTTAGCGGGTCAACGCGGGATATACGAGCAGTACTTC. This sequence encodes CASSLAGQRGIYEQYF.